This TCR beta chain came from a study of a mutant IDH1 vaccine in newly diagnosed glioma (dated by TCRdb to 2020 to 2022). In terms of the full investigation: Patients received eight vaccinations in weeks 1, 3, 5, 7, 11, 15, 19 and 23, corresponding to visits V03 through V10. Longitudinal TCRB deep sequencing was done for 20 to 25 treated patients, wherever samples were available for exploratory analyses. Vaccination started 4-6 weeks after radiotherapy alone, or was given together with temozolomide cycles in the groups whose treatment included chemotherapy. Of the approximately 35 treated patients, approximately 62% were male and approximately 40% were female, and a mean age of 40.4 years was recorded. Peripheral blood samples were drawn at six visits, namely V03 (baseline), V05, V07, V10, V12 and V13. Prior to enrollment, patients had been given standard therapy consisting of radiotherapy alone, temozolomide alone, or radiochemotherapy with temozolomide, with the combination given to most patients.

Read against the paper, the sample's time point label means: week 5, during vaccination. Each vaccine dose was 300 ug of a 20-mer mutant IDH1 peptide in Montanide, given subcutaneously with topical imiquimod. The donors had newly diagnosed IDH1-mutant astrocytomas of WHO grade 3 or 4 that showed loss of nuclear ATRX. The samples were drawn from NOA16, a multicentre, single-arm, open-label phase I trial in Germany that tested a mutant IDH1 peptide vaccine in humans for the first time. Genomic DNA for TCRB sequencing was isolated from EDTA blood with the DNeasy Blood and Tissue Kit. This clone came up a few times. The target of this receptor is not known. The record has no base qualities; no much larger clone is one base away. The paper as a whole reports these results and caveats: According to the authors, sample limitations meant that analyses of patient blood samples could not be reproduced. Pseudoprogression seemed to be unrelated to changes in the top peripheral T cell clonotypes found by TCRB sequencing. Availability determined which PBMC samples were chosen for TCRB deep sequencing. Immune responses induced by the vaccine were seen in over 80% of patients across multiple MHC alleles.

Libraries were made using the immunoSEQ multiplex PCR assay. Rearranged TCR beta chain sequences were amplified with the hsTCRB Kit following the manufacturer's protocol. Sequencing of TCRB libraries was carried out on an Illumina MiSeq. The original methods were these. The kit vendor's proprietary platform handled demultiplexing, trimming and gene mapping. TCRdb carries this immuneACCESS record with in-frame sequences only. Its versions omit some clonotypes, under half of them owing to an unresolved V gene in the studies checked, with the rest unexplained. D and trimming were read from the DNA, whereas the V and J calls and clone size are those reported in that table. The sample yields 56,000 or so clones; about three quarters were counted once. In total, the top ten clones hold about 1.7% of the sample. The CDR3, cysteine through phenylalanine, is 15 amino acids long. Solely the CDR3 DNA is kept, with 45 bases framed from the first base. After removal of 0 bases from V and 5 bases from J, the junction retains 5 bases not matched to a gene. CDR1 and CDR2 were assigned from the germline V gene as SGHRS and YFSETQ.

The clonotype was recovered from a woman aged 40 to 50 with glioma. The sequence joins TRBV5-1 to TRBJ1-5; 7 bases in between match TRBD1. The specimen comprised PBMCs, sampled from a glioma patient whose treatment included an IDH1 peptide vaccine. The CDR3 reads CASSLAGGNYQPQHF. The sequence in DNA is TGCGCCAGCAGCTTGGCAGGGGGAAACTATCAGCCCCAGCATTTT.